These 19 T cell receptor beta chains came from one sample sequenced in a study of T-cell reconstitution after alpha-beta-depleted transplantation in children. Unique molecular identifiers were incorporated during preparation of the TCRbeta library. TCRdb re-derived calls from the PCR reads in MiXCR, one entry per CDR3 protein. This sample has about 610,000 distinct CDR3 sequences, with roughly 10% found just once. The sample was PBMCs from the stem cell graft donor, taken from the stem cell graft. These receptor sequences come from a human donor who donated a stem cell graft to a child with acute myeloid leukemia.

The rearrangement joins TRBV29-1 to TRBJ2-7, with 9 bases lining up with TRBD1. This CDR3 spans 16 amino acids. The V gene's germline CDR1 is SQVTM and CDR2 ANQGSEA. The junction had 11 bases not matched to a gene; V was cut back by 3 bases and J by 2 bases. Here the CDR3 DNA reads TGCAGCGTTGAGCATAGGGGACAGGGAGCGGCCTACGAGCAGTACTTC. Protein: CSVEHRGQGAAYEQYF.

The chain recombines TRBV7-3 with TRBJ2-6; TRBD1 agrees at 10 bases. The CDR3 contains 19 residues. Germline CDR1 SGHTA, CDR2 FQGTGA. V trimming: 5 bases; J trimming: 0 bases; junction bases outside the gene matches: 10. CDR3 loop: CASSPIGTGVPSGANVLTF. The CDR3 DNA is TGTGCCAGCAGCCCCATAGGGACAGGGGTCCCCTCTGGGGCCAACGTCCTGACTTTC.

This clonotype turned up a few times. The J gene is TRBJ2-7, the V gene TRBV30; D is tentatively TRBD1 or TRBD2 (5 bases each). Germline V lookup: CDR1 GTSNPN, CDR2 SVGIG (reference sequence). Trimming cost V 5 bases and J 5 bases, with 10 bases left between them. This CDR3 comprises 11 residues. The CDR3 coding sequence is TGTGCCTGGGGGGGAAGGCACGAGCAGTACTTC. It codes for CAWGGRHEQYF.

This clonotype was counted between two and nine times. At one end, the junction sequence differs from germline, possibly due to a read error. The rearrangement uses TRBV7-3 and TRBJ2-3; 9 positions match TRBD1. CDR1 SGHTA and CDR2 FQGTGA come from the germline V gene. The CDR3 totals 12 residues. The CDR3 protein is CASSSPTGGMSF. The CDR3 DNA sequence: TGTGCCAGCAGCTCACCTACAGGGGGCATGTCTTTT.

V usage is TRBV18 and J usage is TRBJ2-1; 14 bases agree with TRBD2. In germline, CDR1 is KGHSH, CDR2 LQKENI. The CDR3 has 13 residues. V shed 10 bases, J shed 10 bases, and the junction held 6 bases outside the gene matches. CDR3 nucleotides: TGTGCCACCTCGGGACTAGCGGGAGTGGAGCAGTTCTTC. The encoded protein is CATSGLAGVEQFF.

The chain has TRBV12-3 or TRBV12-4 and TRBJ2-5; tentatively, D is TRBD1 (6 bases). V lost 4 bases to trimming and J lost 5 bases, with 11 bases between them. CDR3 size: 13 residues. CDR3 sequence: CASSSTGYETQYF. CDR3 sequence (DNA): TGTGCCAGCAGTTCCACAGGGTACGAGACCCAGTACTTC.

The rearrangement uses TRBV21-1 and TRBJ1-1. TRBV21-1 is an annotated pseudogene. The CDR3 has 16 amino acids. In DNA, the CDR3 is TGTGCCAGCAGCAAAGGGCGGCGGGCCGGGAACACTGAAGCTTTCTTT. Encoded protein: CASSKGRRAGNTEAFF.

The chain combines TRBV7-2 with TRBJ2-1, with 7 bases fitting TRBD2. Trimming took 5 bases from V and 4 from J; bases not matched to a gene: 8. The CDR3 is 15 residues long. Germline V gene data show CDR1 as SGHTA and CDR2 as FQGNSA. CDR3 sequence reads: CASSPATSLYNEQFF. DNA of the CDR3: TGTGCCAGCAGCCCGGCGACTAGCCTGTACAATGAGCAGTTCTTC.

This clonotype was picked up a small number of times. The chain employs TRBV25-1 and TRBJ1-1; possibly TRBD1 for D (6 bases). V lost 3 bases and J lost 6, with 20 bases in between. The CDR3 consists of 16 residues. The germline V gene has CDR1 MGHDK and CDR2 SYGVNS. The CDR3 reads CASSDPMGGQTSEAFF. In DNA form, the CDR3 reads TGTGCCAGCAGTGACCCAATGGGGGGCCAGACGTCTGAAGCTTTCTTT.

Many counts were recorded for this clonotype. V gene TRBV28 combines with J gene TRBJ2-5, with D perhaps matching TRBD1 (7 bases). The CDR3 sequence is 15 residues long. Germline values: CDR1 MDHEN, CDR2 SYDVKM. Trimming removed 5 bases at V and 5 bases at J, with 18 bases between. CDR3 region: CASSTTGRLVETQYF. The CDR3 DNA reads as TGTGCCAGCAGTACGACAGGGAGGTTGGTGGAGACCCAGTACTTC.

This clonotype has at least ten counts. The chain joins TRBV20-1 to TRBJ2-2, with D tentatively TRBD1 (5 bases). Germline V gene data show CDR1 as DFQATT and CDR2 as SNEGSKA (reference sequence). The CDR3 loop spans 15 amino acids. Trimming stripped 3 bases from V and 0 bases from J, with 11 bases between. For the CDR3, the DNA is TGCAGTGCTAGGGCAGGGCGCTCGAACACCGGGGAGCTGTTTTTT. The encoded protein is CSARAGRSNTGELFF.

The CDR3 DNA is TGTGCCAGCAGCTTGGGGGCAGGGACTAGCGGGAGCGCGAGGTTCTTC. The encoded protein is CASSLGAGTSGSARFF. V gene TRBV5-4 combines with J gene TRBJ2-1, with 14 bases matching TRBD2. The germline V gene encodes CDR1 SGHNT and CDR2 YYREEE (reference sequence). The CDR3 is 16 amino acids. V lost 0 bases, J lost 15 bases, and 11 bases stayed unmatched.

There are a few counts of this clonotype. The rearrangement links TRBV20-1 to TRBJ1-6, with 8 bases aligning to TRBD1. CDR1 DFQATT and CDR2 SNEGSKA come from the germline V gene (reference sequence). The CDR3 is 14 amino acids. Unmatched junction bases numbered 6, after V lost 3 bases and J lost 8 bases. The CDR3 here is CSASLRGLDSPLHF. The CDR3 coding sequence is TGCAGTGCTAGCCTCAGGGGGCTTGATTCACCCCTCCACTTT.

The chain has TRBV5-1 and TRBJ2-7, with TRBD1 matching over 8 bases. Germline CDR1 reads SGHRS; CDR2 reads YFSETQ. The CDR3 runs 16 residues. Trimming at V came to 2 bases and at J to 3 bases, leaving 10 bases not matched to a gene. CDR3 nucleotides: TGCGCCAGCAGCTTAGGAGGACAGGGAAAAGTCTACGAGCAGTACTTC. Translated, it gives CASSLGGQGKVYEQYF. Filled out from reference TRBV5-1 and TRBJ2-7, the complete variable domain reads KAGVTQTPRYLIKTRGQQVTLSCSPISGHRSVSWYQQTPGQGLQFLFEYFSETQRNKGNFPGRFSGRQFSNSRSEMNVSTLELGDSALYLCASSLGGQGKVYEQYFGPGTRLTVT.

This chain joins TRBV7-9 and TRBJ2-5; the D is unclear. This CDR3 is 11 amino acids long. Trimming shortened V by 10 bases and J by 2 bases, and 8 bases separated the two germline ends. The germline gives CDR1 SEHNR, CDR2 FQNEAQ (reference sequence). The CDR3 sequence: CATSLQETQYF. CDR3 nucleotide sequence: TGTGCCACCTCGCTGCAAGAGACCCAGTACTTC.

This clonotype appeared a few times. The chain couples TRBV20-1 to TRBJ1-1, with D uncertain. The ends were cut back, 1 base at V and 0 bases at J, with 12 bases in the middle. The CDR3 contains 15 residues. In germline, CDR1 is DFQATT, CDR2 SNEGSKA (reference sequence). This chain's CDR3 is CSARVWSVLNTEAFF. The DNA for the CDR3 is TGCAGTGCTAGAGTTTGGTCAGTCCTGAACACTGAAGCTTTCTTT.

The chain recombines TRBV9 with TRBJ2-2, with TRBD2 identical over 14 bases. With 5 bases clipped from V and 6 bases from J, the junction kept 12 bases outside the gene matches. This CDR3 region has 18 residues. Germline CDR1 SGDLS, CDR2 YYNGEE. CDR3 sequence (DNA): TGTGCCAGCAGTCGACTAGCGGGAGGGGGGCAGAGCCCCGGGGAGCTGTTTTTT. Its protein is CASSRLAGGGQSPGELFF.

This clonotype has a handful of counts. The chain links TRBV4-2 to TRBJ1-2; TRBD1 matches 9 bases. J gave up 7 bases and V 1 base, and 7 bases lay outside the gene matches. The CDR3 extends over 15 amino acids. Germline V gene lookup returns CDR1 LGHNA and CDR2 YNFKEQ. CDR3 nucleotides: TGTGCCAGCAGCCAAGGGACAGGGGTAAGGGCTGGCTACACCTTC. Protein sequence: CASSQGTGVRAGYTF.

This clonotype was seen at least ten times. This chain links TRBV7-3 with TRBJ2-3; D perhaps matches TRBD1 (6 bases). Germline V gene data show CDR1 as SGHTA and CDR2 as FQGTGA. V shed 1 base and J shed 0 bases, with 14 bases lying between them. The CDR3 is made up of 17 amino acids. The CDR3 sequence is CASSLNPTGFSTDTQYF. The CDR3, as DNA: TGTGCCAGCAGCTTAAATCCTACAGGGTTCAGCACAGATACGCAGTATTTT.